This TCR beta chain appears in the sequencing data of a study of T cell responses to AZD1222 COVID-19 vaccine. Libraries were prepared by immunoSEQ multiplex PCR; TCRdb keeps only in-frame clonotypes and omits some of them. This repertoire shows 95,000 or so clones, approximately 93% found once; its top ten account for roughly 8%. Details on this clone: No antigen is known for it.

Study observations and caveats: Reportedly, close to half of spike-specific TCRs are directed against unmutated variant regions.

The sequencing here drew on peripheral blood, taken 28 days after the second AZD1222 dose. The receptor comes from an adult who received the AZD1222 COVID-19 vaccine.

The CDR3 nucleotides are TGTGCCAGCAGTAGACAGGGGGCTGGGAACACTGAAGCTTTCTTT. This encodes CASSRQGAGNTEAFF. This chain joins TRBV28 and TRBJ1-1; 10 nucleotides agree with TRBD1. Germline CDR1 MDHEN, CDR2 SYDVKM. V dropped 5 bases and J dropped 1; count of bases not matched to a gene: 4. The CDR3 extends over 15 amino acids.